This TCR beta chain was identified during a study of T cell repertoires in cytomegalovirus infection. Study-level information: Both a matching HLA type and CMV infection were indicated by public TCR beta signatures. Whole-study results and caveats: The cumulative frequency of public TCR beta families distinguished individuals who carried CMV together with the relevant HLA. HLA-C-restricted, CMV-specific TCR beta clonotypes were dominant ex vivo.

A note on this clonotype: What it binds is unknown.

V was trimmed by 1 base and J by 6 bases, leaving 13 bases between them. The CDR3 is 14 residues long. Germline V gene lookup returns CDR1 SQVTM and CDR2 ANQGSEA. TCRdb re-analysed the reads in MiXCR, keeping a single row per CDR3 protein. The sample carries some 230,000 distinct CDR3 sequences, roughly 23% recorded once. The chain couples TRBV29-1 to TRBJ1-5, with D possibly being TRBD1 (5 bases). The source of this sequence is a human donor in good health (CMV status not recorded). Some clones in this sample may be carry-over from other donors' samples. The sequencing input was CD8+ T cells from PBMCs. The CDR3 coding sequence is TGCAGCGTTGAAGTTCCAGGGCAGGCTCAGCCCCAGCATTTT. Translating gives CSVEVPGQAQPQHF.